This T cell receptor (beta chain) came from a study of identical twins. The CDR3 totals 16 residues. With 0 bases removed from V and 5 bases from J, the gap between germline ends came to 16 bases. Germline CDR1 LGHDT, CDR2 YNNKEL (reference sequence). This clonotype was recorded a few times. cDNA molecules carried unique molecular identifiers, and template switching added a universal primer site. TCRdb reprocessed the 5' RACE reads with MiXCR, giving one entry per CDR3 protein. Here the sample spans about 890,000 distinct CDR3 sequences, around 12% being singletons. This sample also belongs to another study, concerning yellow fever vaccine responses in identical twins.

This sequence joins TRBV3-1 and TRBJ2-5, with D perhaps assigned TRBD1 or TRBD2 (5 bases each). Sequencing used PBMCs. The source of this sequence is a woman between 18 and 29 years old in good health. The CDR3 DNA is TGTGCCAGCAGCCAAGAGGGGACCCGGACGGGGGAGACCCAGTACTTC. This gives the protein CASSQEGTRTGETQYF.